This entry is about one T cell receptor (beta chain). This table comes from immunoSEQ multiplex PCR, and its TCRdb copy is limited to in-frame clones, with some not included. The sample yields around 95,000 clones, 90% to 95% seen once. The data originate from a study of T cell changes during pregnancy in multiple sclerosis. This CDR3 is 16 amino acids long. The germline V gene has CDR1 SGHRS and CDR2 YFSETQ. Trimming at V came to 0 bases and at J to 3 bases, leaving 5 bases not matched to a gene. This receptor was taken from a female donor in good health, enrolled as a control in a pregnancy study. The sequencing used peripheral blood, collected after pregnancy. The gene calls are TRBV5-1 and TRBJ2-7; TRBD2 agrees at 11 bases. This CDR3 is CASSLGLAGGLYEQYF. As DNA, the CDR3 is TGCGCCAGCAGCTTGGGTCTAGCGGGGGGACTCTACGAGCAGTACTTC.